These 24 T cell receptor beta chains originate from one sample sequenced in a study of blood T cell repertoires in COVID-19. This table comes from immunoSEQ multiplex PCR, and its TCRdb copy is limited to in-frame clones, with some not included. The sample has around 230,000 clones, around 85% seen once. The source material was peripheral blood. The receptors were gathered from a man aged 50 to 59 with COVID-19, enrolled during active disease.

The chain recombines TRBV6-2 or TRBV6-3 with TRBJ2-1; 9 bases line up with TRBD2. The germline CDR1 and CDR2 sequences are MNHEY and SVGEGT. The CDR3 has 20 residues. The J segment lost 0 bases and the V segment lost 2 bases, leaving 14 bases of the junction unmatched. The CDR3 bases are TGTGCCAGCAGTTACGTTCTAGGGCTAGCGGGGCGCCGCTCCTACAATGAGCAGTTCTTC. It specifies CASSYVLGLAGRRSYNEQFF.

The count of this clone is one. CDR3 amino acids: CASSIDGDTEAFF. In nucleotides, the CDR3 is TGTGCCAGCAGTATAGACGGGGACACTGAAGCTTTCTTT. V usage is TRBV2 and J usage is TRBJ1-1; D call uncertain. Germline CDR1 reads SNHLY; CDR2 reads FYNNEI. Between the trimmed V and J ends, which lost 5 bases and 3 bases, there was a span of 10 bases. CDR3 length equals 13 residues.

V and J are TRBV7-3 and TRBJ2-3; possibly TRBD2 for D (6 bases). This CDR3 is 14 amino acids long. Between the trimmed V and J ends, which lost 0 bases and 4 bases, there was a span of 8 bases. The V gene's germline CDR1 is SGHTA and CDR2 FQGTGA. The CDR3 bases are TGTGCCAGCAGCTTAACGGGGGGTGCAGATACGCAGTATTTT. Its translation is CASSLTGGADTQYF.

Here the CDR3 reads CSASGGWRGGPHEQYF. The DNA of the CDR3 is TGCAGTGCTAGTGGGGGATGGCGGGGGGGCCCCCACGAGCAGTACTTC. The genes are TRBV20-1 and TRBJ2-7; 9 bases match TRBD2. With V trimmed by 3 bases and J by 5 bases, 14 bases remained unmatched. The CDR3 runs to 16 residues. Germline V gene lookup returns CDR1 DFQATT and CDR2 SNEGSKA (reference sequence).

The J gene is TRBJ1-1, the V gene TRBV6-6; possibly TRBD1 for D (6 bases). Germline values: CDR1 MNHNY, CDR2 SVGAGI (reference sequence). The ends were cut back, 2 bases at V and 4 bases at J, with 14 bases in the middle. The CDR3 extends over 15 amino acids. DNA of the CDR3: TGTGCCAGCAGTTACCCGGGAGGGGGTGGCACTGAAGCTTTCTTT. It codes for CASSYPGGGGTEAFF.

The chain recombines TRBV7-8 with TRBJ1-3; 8 nucleotides align to TRBD1. Germline values: CDR1 SGHVS, CDR2 FQNEAQ. The CDR3 is 16 residues long. The V segment lost 4 bases and the J segment 0 bases; nucleotides outside the gene matches: 5. The CDR3 region is CASSSRTGSSGNTIYF. The CDR3 DNA follows: TGTGCCAGCAGCTCAAGGACAGGGAGCTCTGGAAACACCATATATTTT. The full variable domain, completed using reference TRBV7-8 and TRBJ1-3, is GAGVSQSPRYKVAKRGQDVALRCDPISGHVSLFWYQQALGQGPEFLTYFQNEAQLDKSGLPSDRFFAERPEGSVSTLKIQRTQQEDSAVYLCASSSRTGSSGNTIYFGEGSWLTVV.

The table lists this clone with a count of one. The genes are TRBV5-1 and TRBJ1-5; TRBD1 matches 7 bases. The CDR3 loop spans 15 amino acids. The trim removed 5 bases at V and 5 bases at J, leaving 10 bases unmatched. Germline V gene sequence: CDR1 SGHRS, CDR2 YFSETQ. The CDR3, as DNA: TGCGCCAGCAGGGAGGGGGCCGGCATCGATCAGCCCCAGCATTTT. Its protein is CASREGAGIDQPQHF. The variable domain in full, completed from reference TRBV5-1 and TRBJ1-5, reads KAGVTQTPRYLIKTRGQQVTLSCSPISGHRSVSWYQQTPGQGLQFLFEYFSETQRNKGNFPGRFSGRQFSNSRSEMNVSTLELGDSALYLCASREGAGIDQPQHFGDGTRLSIL.

This chain links TRBV19 with TRBJ2-3; 14 bases fit TRBD2. CDR1 and CDR2 (germline): LNHDA, SQIVND (reference sequence). This CDR3 contains 18 residues. J gave up 6 bases and V 2 bases, and 10 bases lay outside the gene matches. The CDR3 DNA reads as TGTGCCAGTAGTATACTGGGGACTAGCGGGGGACCCATGGATACGCAGTATTTT. It is translated as CASSILGTSGGPMDTQYF.

V is TRBV3-1 (or the pseudogene TRBV3-2) and J is TRBJ2-7; the match to TRBD1 covers 8 bases. Germline lookup yields CDR1 LGHDT and CDR2 YNNKEL (reference sequence). V shed 6 bases and J 3 bases; nucleotides not matched to a gene: 7. The CDR3 totals 14 residues. CDR3 nucleotide sequence: TGTGCCAGCAGTAGGGACAGGACTAACTACGAGCAGTACTTC. Residues: CASSRDRTNYEQYF.

This clone was detected a few times. V is TRBV11-2 and J is TRBJ1-1; D call uncertain. This CDR3 contains 15 residues. Trimming pared 4 bases from V and 4 bases from J, leaving 16 bases between. The germline V gene encodes CDR1 SGHAT and CDR2 FQNNGV. The CDR3 region has the DNA TGTGCCAGCAGCTCATGGTTGAGGGAGGGCACTGAAGCTTTCTTT. Protein: CASSSWLREGTEAFF.

The rearrangement links TRBV7-9 to TRBJ1-2, with D unclear. The CDR3 is 14 amino acids. The V end was cut by 0 bases, the J end by 4 bases, with 9 bases between. Germline V gives CDR1 SEHNR, CDR2 FQNEAQ (reference sequence). This CDR3 reads CASSLAGHSYGYTF. The CDR3 bases are TGTGCCAGCAGCTTAGCGGGTCACAGCTATGGCTACACCTTC.

The chain recombines TRBV7-9 with TRBJ1-4; D is possibly TRBD1 (5 bases). This CDR3 has 13 amino acids. CDR1 SEHNR and CDR2 FQNEAQ come from the germline V gene (reference sequence). V was shortened by 3 bases and J by 7 bases, with 9 bases between the two germline ends. This CDR3 reads CASSLGQTEKLFF. The CDR3 bases are TGTGCCAGCAGCTTGGGGCAAACTGAAAAACTGTTTTTT.

The CDR3 here is CASSLYAYNGYTF. The DNA for the CDR3 is TGTGCCAGCAGCTTATATGCGTATAATGGCTACACCTTC. This rearrangement joins TRBV5-8 to TRBJ1-2; D call uncertain. In germline, CDR1 is SGHTS, CDR2 YDEGEE. This CDR3 has 13 amino acids. Trimming shortened V by 2 bases and J by 6 bases, and 11 bases separated the two germline ends.

The chain carries TRBV11-2 and TRBJ2-1; 7 positions agree with TRBD2. Unmatched junction bases numbered 7, after V lost 6 bases and J lost 2 bases. The CDR3 spans 15 residues. The germline V gene has CDR1 SGHAT and CDR2 FQNNGV. CDR3 in amino acids: CASSSILAAYNEQFF. The CDR3, as DNA: TGTGCCAGCAGTAGTATCCTAGCGGCCTACAATGAGCAGTTCTTC.

This chain joins TRBV3-1 (or the pseudogene TRBV3-2) and TRBJ2-5; 7 nucleotides match TRBD2. Germline V gives CDR1 LGHDT, CDR2 YNNKEL (reference sequence). V gave up 2 bases and J gave up 1 base; unmatched junction bases: 4. This CDR3 contains 15 residues. The DNA for the CDR3 is TGTGCCAGCAGCCAAAGAGGACTAGTCCAAGAGACCCAGTACTTC. This sequence encodes CASSQRGLVQETQYF.

V usage is TRBV3-1 (or the pseudogene TRBV3-2) and J usage is TRBJ2-5; 7 bases map to TRBD2. Germline lookup yields CDR1 LGHDT and CDR2 YNNKEL (reference sequence). This CDR3 is built from 15 residues. The V gene end was trimmed by 1 base and the J gene end by 6 bases; junction bases not matched to a gene: 8. CDR3 coding DNA: TGTGCCAGCAGCCAAGGAGGGGCTAGCGGTCAGACCCAGTACTTC. Translation: CASSQGGASGQTQYF.

This clone showed up just once. The chain combines TRBV7-3 with TRBJ2-3; possibly TRBD2 for D (6 bases). The germline gives CDR1 SGHTA, CDR2 FQGTGA. Trimming pared 4 bases from V and 4 bases from J, leaving 24 bases between. The length of the CDR3 is 18 residues. DNA of the CDR3: TGTGCCAGCAGCTCCCTGCCGGGACTTTCGAGTGGGGCAGATACGCAGTATTTT. It codes for CASSSLPGLSSGADTQYF.

This clone has more than one count but fewer than ten. The chain joins TRBV27 to TRBJ2-7; the match to TRBD1 covers 9 bases. This CDR3 contains 18 residues. Germline CDR1 reads MNHEY; CDR2 reads SMNVEV (reference sequence). With 2 bases clipped from V and 3 bases from J, the junction kept 14 bases outside the gene matches. The CDR3 sequence is CASSLEVGLGQGVYEQYF. CDR3 nucleotides: TGTGCCAGCAGTTTAGAAGTGGGTCTGGGACAGGGTGTCTACGAGCAGTACTTC.

The chain recombines TRBV27 with TRBJ2-1; 11 bases fit TRBD2. V lost 1 base to trimming and J lost 7 bases; unmatched junction nucleotides: 6. The germline gives CDR1 MNHEY, CDR2 SMNVEV (reference sequence). CDR3 length: 16 residues. CDR3 region: CASSLWVAGGNNEQFF. CDR3 DNA sequence: TGTGCCAGCAGTTTATGGGTAGCGGGGGGGAATAATGAGCAGTTCTTC.

This chain connects TRBV2 to TRBJ2-2, with a weak D call TRBD1 (5 bases). V lost 8 bases to trimming and J lost 4 bases, with 17 bases between them. The germline V gene has CDR1 SNHLY and CDR2 FYNNEI. There are 15 residues in the CDR3. In DNA form, the CDR3 reads TGTGCCAGCCTCTCGACAGTTCCTGGCACCGGGGAGCTGTTTTTT. Protein sequence: CASLSTVPGTGELFF.

In its sample, this clone was seen once. The gene calls are TRBV5-8 and TRBJ2-1; TRBD1 might be the D (6 bases). V was trimmed by 7 bases and J by 0 bases, leaving 11 bases between them. CDR1 is SGHTS and CDR2 is YDEGEE in the germline V gene. The CDR3 extends over 14 amino acids. The CDR3 here is CASHRGYSYNEQFF. Written as DNA, the CDR3 is TGTGCCAGCCATAGGGGGTACTCCTACAATGAGCAGTTCTTC.

CDR3 sequence reads: CAISSREGNEQFF. CDR3 DNA sequence: TGTGCCATCAGCTCGAGAGAGGGAAATGAGCAGTTCTTC. The V call is TRBV10-3, the J call TRBJ2-1; weak D call: TRBD2 (5 bases). The CDR3 spans 13 residues. Germline V gene sequence: CDR1 ENHRY, CDR2 SYGVKD. V lost 6 bases and J lost 7, with 13 bases in between.

The gene calls are TRBV29-1 and TRBJ2-1; D not certain. CDR1 and CDR2 from the germline V gene are SQVTM and ANQGSEA. The germline V and J ends were trimmed by 8 bases and 3 bases, with 23 bases remaining between them. The CDR3 sequence is 16 residues long. The CDR3 DNA sequence: TGCAGCCTGAAGTCCCACAGTGGGCAGGACTACAATGAGCAGTTCTTC. This encodes CSLKSHSGQDYNEQFF.

This clone came up a few times. The chain links TRBV28 to TRBJ2-2, with D unclear. Germline V gene lookup returns CDR1 MDHEN and CDR2 SYDVKM. The CDR3 loop spans 13 amino acids. The V gene lost 7 bases and the J gene lost 7 bases, with 13 bases spanning the gap. The CDR3 reads CASIKRRRGELFF. The CDR3 nucleotides are TGTGCCAGCATTAAAAGGCGGCGCGGGGAGCTGTTTTTT.